This is a list of T cell receptor beta chains from one sample in a study of T-cell memory formation after mild COVID-19. TCRdb re-analysed the 5' RACE reads in MiXCR, keeping a single row per CDR3 protein. The repertoire has roughly 250,000 distinct CDR3 sequences, 16% of them found once; the top ten carry under 25%. Material for sequencing was PBMCs or a T cell subset sorted from them (not recorded which). The receptors were sampled from a man aged 18 to 30 who had mild COVID-19 (a few samples of this study predate the infection). Cell type and time point are not known. CDR3s include the opening cysteine and the closing phenylalanine or tryptophan. The D gene is left open where the match is weak. Some rows mark clone size as missing; the rest say once, few, many or name a class of expanded clone.

size: few
D: TRBD1
V: TRBV7-8
J: TRBJ1-2
DNA: TGTGCCAGCAGCAGCTCCCATACAGGGGGCCAAGGCTACACCTTC
CDR3: CASSSSHTGGQGYTF

size: few
D: -
V: TRBV11-2
J: TRBJ2-1
DNA: TGTGCCAGCGGCACAGCGGTGAGCTCCTACAATGAGCAGTTCTTC
CDR3: CASGTAVSSYNEQFF

size: few
D: TRBD2
V: TRBV18
J: TRBJ2-3
DNA: TGTGCCAGCTCACCAACCGGGACTAGCTGGGGAACAGATACGCAGTATTTT
CDR3: CASSPTGTSWGTDTQYF

size: -
D: -
V: TRBV19
J: TRBJ2-1
DNA: TGTGCCAGTAGTATAGGCAGGTCGAGCTCCTACAATGAGCAGTTCTTC
CDR3: CASSIGRSSSYNEQFF

size: few
D: TRBD2
V: TRBV4-3
J: TRBJ2-1
DNA: TGCGCCAGCAGCCAAGAAGCGGGGGGGAGCTCCTACAATGAGCAGTTCTTC
CDR3: CASSQEAGGSSYNEQFF

size: few
D: -
V: TRBV7-8
J: TRBJ1-2
DNA: TGTGCCAGCAGCTTAGCTTCAGGGCTCCGGGGCTACACCTTC
CDR3: CASSLASGLRGYTF

size: once
D: -
V: TRBV7-2
J: TRBJ1-6
DNA: -
CDR3: CASSFLEKGSPLHF

size: few
D: TRBD2
V: TRBV18
J: TRBJ2-3
DNA: TGTGCCAGCTCACCTGTAGCGGGGAGCACAGATACGCAGTATTTT
CDR3: CASSPVAGSTDTQYF

size: many
D: -
V: TRBV15
J: TRBJ2-2
DNA: TGTGCCACCAGCAGAGGGGACGGAGACACCGGGGAGCTGTTTTTT
CDR3: CATSRGDGDTGELFF

size: few
D: -
V: TRBV6-2/TRBV6-3
J: TRBJ1-1
DNA: TGTGCCAGCAGTTACGGGATGAACACTGAAGCTTTCTTT
CDR3: CASSYGMNTEAFF